This is a list of T cell receptor beta chains from one sample in a study of CD8+CD57+ T cells in acquired aplastic anemia. TCRdb independently ran MiXCR on the reads; one entry per CDR3 protein. The sample contains around 430,000 distinct CDR3 sequences, less than 35% of which appear only once. Sequenced input: sorted CD4+, CD8+, or CD8+CD57+ T cells (not recorded which) from PBMCs. The receptors were sampled from a human donor with aplastic anemia. The CDR3 runs from the conserved cysteine through the conserved F or W.

13 | TRBV20-1 | CSAVGQGESGYTF
16 | TRBV4-3 | CASSQGQVSSYNEQFF
15 | TRBV19 | CASSILSVGVQPQHF
15 | TRBV19 | CASSIRPGDAYEQYF
18 | TRBV2 | CASSQLIAGGPDTGELFF
16 | TRBV11-1 | CASSLAPDSGANVLTF
13 | TRBV19 | CASAGRRNSPLHF
13 | TRBV2 | CAWSVIGTDTQYF
16 | TRBV20-1 | CSARADLIGGNTEAFF
15 | TRBV7-2 | CASSLMRGRNYGYTF
12 | TRBV10-3 | CAVRTGNEKLFF
14 | TRBV18 | CASSQRDLTDTQYF
14 | TRBV20-1 | CSAPPQGTNEKLFF
15 | TRBV19 | CASSIVQKGDSPLHF
15 | TRBV19 | CASSILGSGNQPQHF
16 | TRBV29-1 | CSVVKTSGSTRYEQYF
14 | TRBV19 | CASTADGSYNEQFF
13 | TRBV7-9 | CASSPTRGETQYF
16 | TRBV5-1 | CASSLGTWRDADGYTF
15 | TRBV7-7 | CASSLTPGTYNEQFF
16 | TRBV11-2 | CASSSLTAFHNSPLHF
10 | TRBV29-1 | CSGGNGEQFF
13 | TRBV29-1 | CSVEPGTGFGYTF
14 | TRBV5-1 | CASWTGTLNSPLHF
16 | TRBV27 | CASSLGGTGGSYEQYF
14 | TRBV20-1 | CSARRGGGASEQFF
13 | TRBV2 | CASRSTSAGELFF
14 | TRBV2 | CASSDPGFGNTIYF
16 | TRBV19 | CASRVIGGASYTEAFF
13 | TRBV20-1 | CSALPGQTDTQYF
15 | TRBV7-9 | CASSLPRTGLYGYTF
13 | TRBV6-5 | CASSYDLLYGYTF
13 | TRBV30 | CAWIVTWGTEAFF
14 | TRBV24-1 | CATSDSWEGETQYF
16 | TRBV2 | CASSPAGGPVSYEQYF
16 | TRBV9 | CASSQDPTVRQAIAFF
16 | TRBV25-1 | CASSETGQGALNGYTF
15 | TRBV7-9 | CASRNTQGDMAEAFF
15 | TRBV7-9 | CASSSRSAQGDGHTF
13 | TRBV20-1 | CSAPAGFDNEQFF
14 | TRBV19 | CASSLGRWADTQYF
13 | TRBV7-8 | CASSLELSYEQYF
16 | TRBV15 | CATSRDPKIMADTQYF
15 | TRBV7-3 | CASSSGGQGNTEAFF
19 | TRBV15 | CATSRGETSGPTNTGELFF
13 | TRBV5-5 | CASSLAPGYEQYF
17 | TRBV5-1 | CASSSGLAGVRTGELFF
13 | TRBV6-5 | CASSYGSDLLQYF
14 | TRBV19 | CASTKTGSGNTIYF
18 | TRBV29-1 | CSVGTSGGLPVPTDTQYF
14 | TRBV10-3 | CAISDVAGGQPQHF
16 | TRBV10-3 | CAISESATGEGYEQYF
13 | TRBV2 | CAHRDRENTEAFF